The 29 T cell receptor beta chains listed next were all sequenced from one sample in a study of sequential checkpoint blockade in melanoma (dated by TCRdb to about 2019). The library was obtained by the immunoSEQ multiplex PCR assay. TCRdb took over this immuneACCESS table, retaining in-frame rearrangements with V and J assigned. Such tables are incomplete; in checked studies, under half of the missing clones stem from an unresolved V gene, and the remainder is unexplained. The sample has 30,000 to 35,000 clones on record, 82% of them singletons. The ten largest clones add up to 15% to 20% of the sample. Explained via the paper, the treatment or condition label denotes: randomized to nivolumab then ipilimumab (arm A) or the reverse (arm B). The sample here was CD8+ T cells sorted from blood (inferred from file names), taken from a patient given nivolumab and ipilimumab in sequence. The receptors here all came from a human donor with melanoma.

The rearrangement links TRBV10-3 to TRBJ2-1; 7 positions agree with TRBD2. Per the germline V gene, CDR1 is ENHRY and CDR2 is SYGVKD. The CDR3 is 15 residues long. V was clipped by 1 base and J by 3 bases; unmatched bases: 3. DNA for the CDR3: TGTGCCATCAGTGAGTTAGGCGGGAGCTACAATGAGCAGTTCTTC. Its translation is CAISELGGSYNEQFF.

Comments on this clone: The sample contains more than one DNA sequence encoding this CDR3. The V and J genes are TRBV4-1 and TRBJ2-7; TRBD2 matches 12 bases. The CDR3 sequence is 15 residues long. J lost 7 bases, V lost 1 base, and 5 bases had no gene match. Germline assignment: CDR1 MGHRA and CDR2 YSYEKL. As DNA, the CDR3 is TGCGCCAGCAGCCAAGGACTAGCGGGGGTCGGGGAGCAGTACTTC. Residues: CASSQGLAGVGEQYF.

This clone showed up just a few times. DNA for the CDR3: TGTGCCAGCTCCCGTAGAAGGGGGAACCCTCAAGAGACCCAGTACTTC. The encoded protein is CASSRRRGNPQETQYF. The V gene is TRBV27, the J gene TRBJ2-5, with a possible D match to TRBD1 (6 bases). V was clipped by 8 bases and J by 2 bases, with 21 bases between them. The germline V gene has CDR1 MNHEY and CDR2 SMNVEV (reference sequence). The CDR3 extends over 16 amino acids.

This chain uses TRBV11-1 with TRBJ1-2; D might be TRBD1 (5 bases). V was shortened by 1 base and J by 4 bases, with 10 bases between the two germline ends. The CDR3 length is 14 residues. CDR1 and CDR2 (germline): SGHAT, FQDESV (reference sequence). The CDR3 DNA follows: TGTGCCAGCAGCTTAGGAACAGGAGCCTATGGCTACACCTTC. Translating it yields CASSLGTGAYGYTF.

The rearrangement links TRBV2 to TRBJ2-7; TRBD1 matches at 11 bases. The CDR3 runs 13 residues. V gave up 8 bases and J gave up 5 bases; unmatched junction bases: 5. Germline loops: CDR1 SNHLY, CDR2 FYNNEI. The CDR3 DNA follows: TGTGCCAGCGGCTGGACAGGGGGCGACGAGCAGTACTTC. It specifies CASGWTGGDEQYF. The full variable domain, its missing parts supplied by reference TRBV2 and TRBJ2-7, is EPEVTQTPSHQVTQMGQEVILRCVPISNHLYFYWYRQILGQKVEFLVSFYNNEISEKSEIFDDQFSVERPDGSNFTLKIRSTKLEDSAMYFCASGWTGGDEQYFGPGTRLTVT.

The gene calls are TRBV7-2 and TRBJ1-2; D not resolved. Trimming cost V 2 bases and J 8 bases, with 15 bases left between them. The CDR3 has 14 residues. Germline CDR1 reads SGHTA; CDR2 reads FQGNSA. CDR3 sequence reads: CASSLLANGWGYTF. In nucleotides, the CDR3 is TGTGCCAGCAGCTTACTGGCGAACGGGTGGGGCTACACCTTC. Full variable domain (outside the CDR3, taken from reference TRBV7-2 and TRBJ1-2): GAGVSQSPSNKVTEKGKDVELRCDPISGHTALYWYRQSLGQGLEFLIYFQGNSAPDKSGLPSDRFSAERTGGSVSTLTIQRTQQEDSAVYLCASSLLANGWGYTFGSGTRLTVV.

The chain uses TRBV19 and TRBJ2-7; 11 bases are a match to TRBD2. CDR3 size: 15 residues. With 4 bases clipped from V and 3 bases from J, the junction kept 5 bases outside the gene matches. Germline V lookup: CDR1 LNHDA, CDR2 SQIVND (reference sequence). In DNA, the CDR3 is TGTGCCAGTAGTACGGGACTAGCGGAGATCTACGAGCAGTACTTC. Residues: CASSTGLAEIYEQYF.

The chain carries TRBV6-5 and TRBJ2-7, with D perhaps matching TRBD2 (6 bases). The CDR3 sequence is 16 residues long. Germline V gene lookup returns CDR1 MNHEY and CDR2 SVGAGI. V lost 0 bases and J lost 3, with 15 bases in between. CDR3 sequence reads: CASSYSINPGVYEQYF. For the CDR3, the DNA is TGTGCCAGCAGTTACTCGATCAATCCGGGAGTCTACGAGCAGTACTTC.

V usage is TRBV10-3 and J usage is TRBJ2-7; TRBD2 might be the D (6 bases). V was clipped by 2 bases and J by 5 bases, with 13 bases between them. Germline CDR1 reads ENHRY; CDR2 reads SYGVKD. CDR3 length: 14 residues. CDR3 amino acids: CAISEEGGTHEQYF. The CDR3 DNA reads as TGTGCCATCAGTGAGGAGGGCGGGACCCACGAGCAGTACTTC.

V usage is TRBV5-6 and J usage is TRBJ1-2, with 9 positions matching TRBD1. The trim removed 4 bases at V and 3 bases at J, leaving 10 bases unmatched. Per the germline V gene, CDR1 is SGHDT and CDR2 is YYEEEE. This CDR3 spans 16 amino acids. CDR3 sequence (DNA): TGTGCCAGCAGCGGATTTCGACAGGGGGATGACTATGGCTACACCTTC. This translates into CASSGFRQGDDYGYTF.

This clone is termed large. This chain connects TRBV4-1 to TRBJ1-2, with TRBD1 identical over 10 bases. This CDR3 contains 17 residues. Unmatched junction bases numbered 12, after V lost 2 bases and J lost 6 bases. Germline values: CDR1 MGHRA, CDR2 YSYEKL. DNA of the CDR3: TGCGCCAGCAGCCAACATCTCAGGACAGGGGGGGAGAATGGCTACACCTTC. Residues: CASSQHLRTGGENGYTF.

The J gene is TRBJ2-1, the V gene TRBV2; a possible D gene is TRBD2 (6 bases). Trimming took off 6 bases at V and 0 bases at J, with 27 bases between the two ends. The CDR3 covers 20 residues. Germline V gene sequence: CDR1 SNHLY, CDR2 FYNNEI. CDR3 amino acids: CASSPFSPRDIHSSYNEQFF. For the CDR3, the DNA is TGTGCCAGCAGCCCCTTTTCACCGCGGGATATACACAGCTCCTACAATGAGCAGTTCTTC.

The J gene is TRBJ2-5, the V gene TRBV6-5; 8 nucleotides line up with TRBD2. The end of the DNA aligns better with TRBJ2-7, so the J call may be wrong. The CDR3 consists of 12 residues. Per germline, CDR1 MNHEY and CDR2 SVGAGI. The CDR3 region is CASGGRSYEQYF. CDR3 bases: TGTGCCTCGGGGGGGCGATCCTACGAGCAGTACTTC.

This chain joins TRBV27 and TRBJ2-7; 8 nucleotides align to TRBD1. The germline CDR1 and CDR2 sequences are MNHEY and SMNVEV (reference sequence). V lost 5 bases and J lost 6; bases outside the gene matches: 15. The CDR3 consists of 16 residues. The CDR3 region has the DNA TGTGCCAGCAGTCTCTCGCCAACAGGGGGTCACAGCGAGCAGTACTTC. Its protein product is CASSLSPTGGHSEQYF.

The rearrangement joins TRBV5-1 to TRBJ2-7; D perhaps matches TRBD1 (6 bases). With 0 bases removed from V and 2 bases from J, the gap between germline ends came to 12 bases. CDR1 SGHRS and CDR2 YFSETQ come from the germline V gene. The CDR3 covers 15 residues. In DNA, the CDR3 is TGCGCCAGCAGCTTGGAGACAGGTGTTACCTACGAGCAGTACTTC. Protein: CASSLETGVTYEQYF.

This chain's CDR3 is CASSWGLGSYEQYF. CDR3 nucleotides: TGTGCCAGCAGCTGGGGCCTTGGGTCCTACGAGCAGTACTTC. The chain uses TRBV7-9 and TRBJ2-7; TRBD1 might be the D (5 bases). Germline loops: CDR1 SEHNR, CDR2 FQNEAQ (reference sequence). V was clipped by 4 bases and J by 1 base, with 11 bases between them. The CDR3 is made up of 14 amino acids.

The chain employs TRBV5-1 and TRBJ2-7; 9 nucleotides line up with TRBD1. V shed 7 bases and J 6 bases; nucleotides not matched to a gene: 5. Germline loops: CDR1 SGHRS, CDR2 YFSETQ. The CDR3 runs to 12 residues. The CDR3 loop is CASAGTGIEQYF. CDR3 sequence (DNA): TGCGCCAGCGCCGGGACAGGGATCGAGCAGTACTTC.

V usage is TRBV5-1 and J usage is TRBJ2-6; 10 positions match TRBD1. Germline assignment: CDR1 SGHRS and CDR2 YFSETQ. With 0 bases clipped from V and 0 bases from J, the junction kept 6 bases outside the gene matches. This CDR3 region has 19 residues. CDR3 sequence: CASSLGRRDRGSGANVLTF. CDR3 DNA: TGCGCCAGCAGCTTGGGACGCCGGGACAGGGGCTCTGGGGCCAACGTCCTGACTTTC.

The chain combines TRBV5-1 with TRBJ1-2, with 8 bases identical to TRBD1. This CDR3 region has 15 residues. The germline gives CDR1 SGHRS, CDR2 YFSETQ. V lost 2 bases and J lost 4; bases outside the gene matches: 7. The CDR3 nucleotides read TGCGCCAGCAGCTTTGGGACAGGTACAACCTATGGCTACACCTTC. Protein product: CASSFGTGTTYGYTF.

This chain uses TRBV5-6 with TRBJ1-5; TRBD1 matches 8 bases. Germline assignment: CDR1 SGHDT and CDR2 YYEEEE. J lost 4 bases, V lost 0 bases, and 0 bases had no gene match. This CDR3 spans 14 amino acids. The CDR3 DNA sequence: TGTGCCAGCAGCTTGGGGACAGGGAATCAGCCCCAGCATTTT. It translates to CASSLGTGNQPQHF.

The rearrangement joins TRBV9 to TRBJ2-5; a possible D gene is TRBD2 (6 bases). The DNA end is more similar to TRBJ2-7, so the J call may be wrong. Germline V gives CDR1 SGDLS, CDR2 YYNGEE. The CDR3 length is 14 residues. CDR3 in amino acids: CASSPGGGSYEQYF. The CDR3 region has the DNA TGTGCCAGCAGCCCCGGGGGAGGATCCTACGAGCAGTACTTC.

This sequence joins TRBV5-1 and TRBJ2-7; 15 bases align to TRBD2. This CDR3 has 17 amino acids. Germline lookup yields CDR1 SGHRS and CDR2 YFSETQ. V shed 4 bases, J shed 6 bases, and the junction held 11 bases outside the gene matches. DNA of the CDR3: TGCGCCAGCAGCGCGGGACTAGCGGGAGGACCCCCCCGCGAGCAGTACTTC. It encodes CASSAGLAGGPPREQYF.

The genes are TRBV6-4 and TRBJ1-2; 8 nucleotides agree with TRBD1. The CDR3 is 15 residues long. The germline gives CDR1 MRHNA, CDR2 SNTAGT. The V and J ends lost 3 bases and 8 bases, in that order; junction bases with no gene match: 11. DNA of the CDR3: TGTGCCAGCAGTGAAATCGGACAGGGCCTGGAGGGCTACACCTTC. It specifies CASSEIGQGLEGYTF.

This chain links TRBV7-2 with TRBJ2-7; no clear D gene. CDR3 length equals 12 residues. V was shortened by 4 bases and J by 3 bases, with 7 bases between the two germline ends. The germline V gene has CDR1 SGHTA and CDR2 FQGNSA. The CDR3 spells CASSSSFYEQYF. CDR3 nucleotide sequence: TGTGCCAGCAGCTCCTCGTTCTACGAGCAGTACTTC.

The chain employs TRBV2 and TRBJ2-5, with 9 bases lining up with TRBD1. The tail of the sequence fits TRBJ2-7 better, so the J call may be wrong. The CDR3 consists of 13 residues. Per the germline V gene, CDR1 is SNHLY and CDR2 is FYNNEI. The CDR3 DNA is TGTGCCAGCCACAGGGGGCTTACCTACGAGCAGTACTTC. It specifies CASHRGLTYEQYF.

The J gene is TRBJ1-2, the V gene TRBV2; a weak D match, TRBD1 (5 bases). From germline, CDR1 is SNHLY and CDR2 FYNNEI. This CDR3 has 13 amino acids. Trimming left V 9 bases short and J 3 bases short, with 14 bases between. The DNA for the CDR3 is TGTGCCAGACAAGACAGCTCCTACTATGGCTACACCTTC. It encodes CARQDSSYYGYTF. The full variable domain, its missing parts supplied by reference TRBV2 and TRBJ1-2, is EPEVTQTPSHQVTQMGQEVILRCVPISNHLYFYWYRQILGQKVEFLVSFYNNEISEKSEIFDDQFSVERPDGSNFTLKIRSTKLEDSAMYFCARQDSSYYGYTFGSGTRLTVV.

The rearrangement joins TRBV19 to TRBJ2-3, with TRBD1 identical over 10 bases. Trimming took 11 bases from V and 4 from J; bases not matched to a gene: 6. This CDR3 contains 13 residues. Germline-derived CDR1 and CDR2 are LNHDA and SQIVND (reference sequence). Here the CDR3 DNA reads TGTGCCGGCGGGGACAGGGGATCAGATACGCAGTATTTT. Protein sequence: CAGGDRGSDTQYF.

This clone was detected a few times. This chain joins TRBV29-1 and TRBJ2-2; D is possibly TRBD1 (5 bases). The V end lost 5 bases, the J end lost 3 bases, and 10 bases lay between the germline ends. The length of the CDR3 is 13 residues. Germline V gene sequence: CDR1 SQVTM, CDR2 ANQGSEA. The CDR3 sequence: CSVPDRHTGELFF. The CDR3 DNA is TGCAGCGTTCCAGACAGACACACCGGGGAGCTGTTTTTT.

In this sample, this clone turned up once. The CDR3 sequence: CASLDSRNGYTF. The CDR3 nucleotides are TGTGCCAGCCTGGACAGCCGGAATGGCTACACCTTC. V and J are TRBV6-5 and TRBJ1-2; maybe TRBD1 (6 bases). This CDR3 is built from 12 residues. Germline V lookup: CDR1 MNHEY, CDR2 SVGAGI. Trimming stripped 8 bases from V and 6 bases from J, with 13 bases between.